Presented here are 14 T cell receptor beta chains from one specimen sequenced in a study of blood T cell repertoires in COVID-19 (dated by TCRdb to the early 2020s). The library was built by means of the immunoSEQ multiplex PCR assay. Held by TCRdb, this immuneACCESS table contains in-frame sequences only and omits some clones. Under half of the omission traces to an unresolved V gene where checked; the cause of the rest is unknown. The sample table records around 86,000 clones; approximately 80% of these occur just once. The top ten clonotypes cover about an eighth of the sample. The material sequenced was peripheral blood. The source is a human donor in a cohort sampled during active COVID-19.

The chain carries TRBV3-1 (or the pseudogene TRBV3-2) and TRBJ2-3, with D possibly matching TRBD1 (5 bases). The CDR3 has 15 residues. Trimming removed 1 base from V and 0 bases from J, with 8 bases in between. From germline, CDR1 is LGHDT and CDR2 YNNKEL (reference sequence). CDR3 in amino acids: CASSQGQGSTDTQYF. For the CDR3, the DNA is TGTGCCAGCAGCCAAGGGCAGGGAAGCACAGATACGCAGTATTTT.

CDR3 sequence: CASSPHRLAKNIQYF. The DNA for the CDR3 is TGTGCCAGCAGCCCACACAGGCTAGCCAAAAACATTCAGTACTTC. This chain joins TRBV6-5 and TRBJ2-4; tentative D call: TRBD1 (5 bases). The CDR3 runs to 15 residues. Deletions cut 6 bases from V and 0 bases from J, with 12 bases between. Germline loops: CDR1 MNHEY, CDR2 SVGAGI.

The DNA of the CDR3 is TGTGCCAGCAGCCAAGATAATGGGACAGGGCCCTACGAGCAGTACTTC. This gives the protein CASSQDNGTGPYEQYF. The chain carries TRBV21-1 and TRBJ2-7; TRBD1 is the table's D call, not checked against the DNA. TRBV21-1 is an annotated pseudogene. The CDR3 covers 16 residues.

The V call is TRBV25-1, the J call TRBJ2-6; tentatively, D is TRBD1 (5 bases). Germline-derived CDR1 and CDR2 are MGHDK and SYGVNS. This CDR3 has 13 residues. V lost 9 bases to trimming and J lost 3 bases, with 9 bases between them. CDR3 sequence reads: CASLRGGANVLTF. CDR3 DNA: TGTGCCAGTTTAAGGGGTGGGGCCAACGTCCTGACTTTC.

This chain connects TRBV5-1 to TRBJ1-5; 7 bases align to TRBD1. CDR1 and CDR2 (germline): SGHRS, YFSETQ. V lost 0 bases and J lost 7; bases outside the gene matches: 4. This CDR3 is 14 amino acids long. The CDR3 sequence is CASSLGQGDQPQHF. The CDR3 nucleotides are TGCGCCAGCAGCTTGGGACAGGGAGACCAGCCCCAGCATTTT.

The J gene is TRBJ2-7, the V gene TRBV18; D gene uncertain. Trimming took 0 bases from V and 1 from J, leaving 7 bases between them. From germline, CDR1 is KGHSH and CDR2 LQKENI. The CDR3 covers 14 residues. CDR3 nucleotides: TGTGCCAGCTCACCACCGAGTCGATCCTACGAGCAGTACTTC. Amino acid sequence: CASSPPSRSYEQYF.

This chain joins TRBV29-1 and TRBJ2-7; TRBD1 might be the D (6 bases). The CDR3 covers 12 residues. Germline lookup yields CDR1 SQVTM and CDR2 ANQGSEA. Trimming pared 6 bases from V and 0 bases from J, leaving 9 bases between. The CDR3 reads CSVGTFSYEQYF. For the CDR3, the DNA is TGCAGCGTCGGGACATTCTCCTACGAGCAGTACTTC.

The chain has TRBV5-5 and TRBJ1-1, with 8 bases fitting TRBD1. From germline, CDR1 is SGHKS and CDR2 YYEKEE (reference sequence). V lost 9 bases to trimming and J lost 4 bases; unmatched junction nucleotides: 5. This CDR3 has 12 amino acids. The CDR3 spells CATGQGGTEAFF. The CDR3 region has the DNA TGTGCCACCGGACAGGGCGGCACTGAAGCTTTCTTT.

The chain has TRBV14 and TRBJ1-2, with a tentative D call TRBD1 (6 bases). Per germline, CDR1 SGHDN and CDR2 FVKESK. Trimming removed 2 bases from V and 12 bases from J, with 19 bases in between. The CDR3 runs to 14 residues. The DNA of the CDR3 is TGTGCCAGCAGCCAATACCTATCCGGGACATCTAACACCTTC. Its protein is CASSQYLSGTSNTF.

This clone was counted once. The chain uses TRBV11-2 and TRBJ2-1; 8 bases line up with TRBD2. Germline loops: CDR1 SGHAT, CDR2 FQNNGV. Trimming removed 6 bases from V and 3 bases from J; junction bases left unmatched: 7. This CDR3 has 15 amino acids. DNA for the CDR3: TGTGCCAGCAGTTCACCGGGACTAGTCTACAATGAGCAGTTCTTC. Residues: CASSSPGLVYNEQFF.

The chain uses TRBV27 and TRBJ2-7; TRBD1 matches at 8 bases. The V gene's germline CDR1 is MNHEY and CDR2 SMNVEV (reference sequence). Germline trimming cut 3 bases from V and 6 bases from J; bases unmatched to any gene: 7. The CDR3 has 14 amino acids. The CDR3: CASSFQTGVGEQYF. CDR3 nucleotide sequence: TGTGCCAGCAGTTTCCAGACAGGGGTGGGCGAGCAGTACTTC.

In DNA, the CDR3 is TGCGCCAGCAGCTTAACAGGGACGCGGACCTTC. It specifies CASSLTGTRTF. The J gene is TRBJ1-2, the V gene TRBV5-1; D may be TRBD1 (6 bases). The ends were cut back, 2 bases at V and 14 bases at J, with 13 bases in the middle. CDR1 and CDR2 from the germline V gene are SGHRS and YFSETQ. This CDR3 spans 11 amino acids.

V is TRBV28 and J is TRBJ2-3; weak D call: TRBD1 (6 bases). V gave up 8 bases and J gave up 2 bases, with 8 bases separating them. The germline CDR1 and CDR2 sequences are MDHEN and SYDVKM. The CDR3 covers 12 residues. Here the CDR3 DNA reads TGTGCCAGCGGGGGACACACAGATACGCAGTATTTT. Its protein product is CASGGHTDTQYF.

The CDR3 here is CASSLLGAGGRETQYF. The CDR3 bases are TGTGCCAGCAGCTTACTAGGGGCGGGGGGTAGAGAGACCCAGTACTTC. The chain recombines TRBV7-7 with TRBJ2-5; 8 bases agree with TRBD2. The V gene's germline CDR1 is SSHAT and CDR2 FNYEAQ (reference sequence). Trimming cost V 2 bases and J 4 bases; bases outside gene matches: 9. The CDR3 is 16 amino acids.